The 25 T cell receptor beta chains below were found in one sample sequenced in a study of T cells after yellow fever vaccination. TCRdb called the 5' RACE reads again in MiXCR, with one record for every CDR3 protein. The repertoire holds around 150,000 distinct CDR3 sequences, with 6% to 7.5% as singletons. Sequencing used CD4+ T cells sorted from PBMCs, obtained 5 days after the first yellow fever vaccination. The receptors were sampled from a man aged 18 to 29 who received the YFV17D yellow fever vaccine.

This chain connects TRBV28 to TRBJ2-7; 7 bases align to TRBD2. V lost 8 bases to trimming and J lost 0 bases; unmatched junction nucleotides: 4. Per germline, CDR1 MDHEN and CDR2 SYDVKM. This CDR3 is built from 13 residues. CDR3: CASRGETSYEQYF. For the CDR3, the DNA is TGTGCCAGCCGGGGGGAGACCTCCTACGAGCAGTACTTC.

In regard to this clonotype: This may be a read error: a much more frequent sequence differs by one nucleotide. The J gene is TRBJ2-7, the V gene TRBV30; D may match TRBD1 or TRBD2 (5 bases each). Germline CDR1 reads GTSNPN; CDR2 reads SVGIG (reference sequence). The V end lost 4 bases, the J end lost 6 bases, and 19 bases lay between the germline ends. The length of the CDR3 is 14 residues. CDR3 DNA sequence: TGTGCCTGGATCTACGCTGGGGGAACGGGCGAGCAGTACTTC. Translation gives CAWIYAGGTGEQYF.

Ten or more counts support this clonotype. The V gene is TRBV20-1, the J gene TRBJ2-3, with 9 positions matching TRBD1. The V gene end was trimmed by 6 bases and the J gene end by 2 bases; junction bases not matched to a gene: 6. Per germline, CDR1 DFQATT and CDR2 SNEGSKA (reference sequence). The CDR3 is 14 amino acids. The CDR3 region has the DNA TGCAGTGCACCCAGGACAGGGGCCACAGATACGCAGTATTTT. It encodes CSAPRTGATDTQYF.

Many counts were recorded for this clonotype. The CDR3 DNA sequence: TGTGCCAGCAGCCCGTGGGAACTAGCGGGGGAGACGAGGAATGAGCAGTTCTTC. Amino acids: CASSPWELAGETRNEQFF. The gene calls are TRBV6-5 and TRBJ2-1; 11 bases agree with TRBD2. This CDR3 has 18 residues. The trim removed 6 bases at V and 7 bases at J, leaving 17 bases unmatched. Germline V gene sequence: CDR1 MNHEY, CDR2 SVGAGI.

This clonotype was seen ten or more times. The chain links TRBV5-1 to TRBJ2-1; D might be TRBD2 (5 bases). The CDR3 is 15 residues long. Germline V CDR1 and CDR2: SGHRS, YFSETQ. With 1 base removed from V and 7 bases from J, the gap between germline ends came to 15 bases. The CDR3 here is CASSLLPTRRNEQFF. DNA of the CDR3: TGCGCCAGCAGCTTGCTCCCGACCCGGAGGAATGAGCAGTTCTTC.

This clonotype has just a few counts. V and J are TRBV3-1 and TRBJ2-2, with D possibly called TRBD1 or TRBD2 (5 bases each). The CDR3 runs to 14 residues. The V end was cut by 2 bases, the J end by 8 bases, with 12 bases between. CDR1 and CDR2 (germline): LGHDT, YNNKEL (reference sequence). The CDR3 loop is CASSQLGPGGELFF. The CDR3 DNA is TGTGCCAGCAGCCAACTGGGACCTGGGGGGGAGCTGTTTTTT.

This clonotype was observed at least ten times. The CDR3 reads CASSPVGMSYNEQFF. The CDR3 DNA sequence: TGTGCCAGCAGCCCCGTTGGGATGTCCTACAATGAGCAGTTCTTC. The genes are TRBV3-1 and TRBJ2-1; D gene uncertain. Germline V lookup: CDR1 LGHDT, CDR2 YNNKEL (reference sequence). This CDR3 contains 15 residues. Deletions cut 4 bases from V and 1 base from J, with 11 bases between.

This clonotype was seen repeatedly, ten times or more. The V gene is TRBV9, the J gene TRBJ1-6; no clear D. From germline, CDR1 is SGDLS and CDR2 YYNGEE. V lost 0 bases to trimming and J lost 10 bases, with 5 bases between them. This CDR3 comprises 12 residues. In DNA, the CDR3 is TGTGCCAGCAGCGTAGCAGGATCACCCCTCCACTTT. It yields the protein CASSVAGSPLHF. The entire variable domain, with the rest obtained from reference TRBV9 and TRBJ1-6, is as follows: DSGVTQTPKHLITATGQRVTLRCSPRSGDLSVYWYQQSLDQGLQFLIQYYNGEERAKGNILERFSAQQFPDLHSELNLSSLELGDSALYFCASSVAGSPLHFGNGTRLTVT.

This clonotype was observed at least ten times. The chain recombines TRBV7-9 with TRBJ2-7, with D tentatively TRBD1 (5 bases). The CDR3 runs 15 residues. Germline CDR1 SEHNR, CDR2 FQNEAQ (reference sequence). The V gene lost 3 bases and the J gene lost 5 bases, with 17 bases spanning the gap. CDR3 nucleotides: TGTGCCAGCAGCTTCACCAGGGAAGTGCAGGACGAGCAGTACTTC. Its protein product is CASSFTREVQDEQYF.

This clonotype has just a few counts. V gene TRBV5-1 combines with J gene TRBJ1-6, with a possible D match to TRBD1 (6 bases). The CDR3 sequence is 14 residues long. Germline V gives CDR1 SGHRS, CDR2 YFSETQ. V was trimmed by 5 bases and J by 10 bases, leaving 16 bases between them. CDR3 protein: CASRPGGGKSPLHF. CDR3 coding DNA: TGCGCCAGCAGACCTGGGGGCGGGAAATCACCCCTCCACTTT.

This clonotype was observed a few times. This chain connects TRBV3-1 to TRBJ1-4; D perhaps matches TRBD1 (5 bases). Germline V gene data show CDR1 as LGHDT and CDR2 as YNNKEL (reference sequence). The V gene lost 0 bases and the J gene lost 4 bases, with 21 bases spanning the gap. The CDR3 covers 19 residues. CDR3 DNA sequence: TGTGCCAGCAGCCAAGATTGGGTTCAGGGAGGCCCCCTTAATGAAAAACTGTTTTTT. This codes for CASSQDWVQGGPLNEKLFF.

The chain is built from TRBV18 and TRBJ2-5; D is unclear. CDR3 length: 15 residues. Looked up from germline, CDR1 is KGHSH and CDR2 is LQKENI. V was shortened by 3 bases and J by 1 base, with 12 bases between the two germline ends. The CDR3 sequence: CASSPLRGPQETQYF. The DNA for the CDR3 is TGTGCCAGCTCACCCTTACGAGGTCCCCAAGAGACCCAGTACTTC.

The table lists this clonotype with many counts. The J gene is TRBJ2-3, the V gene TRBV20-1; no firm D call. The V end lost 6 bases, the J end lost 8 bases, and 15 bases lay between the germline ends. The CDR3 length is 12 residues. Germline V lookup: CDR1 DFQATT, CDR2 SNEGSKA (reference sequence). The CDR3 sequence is CSAAKAQITQYF. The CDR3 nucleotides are TGCAGTGCGGCCAAAGCCCAGATTACGCAGTATTTT.

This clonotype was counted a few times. The chain's CDR3 is CASSLPWGNTIYF. In nucleotides, the CDR3 is TGTGCCAGCAGCTTGCCGTGGGGAAACACCATATATTTT. The chain uses TRBV7-2 and TRBJ1-3; no clear D gene. CDR1 and CDR2 (germline): SGHTA, FQGNSA. V lost 3 bases and J lost 4, with 7 bases in between. The CDR3 covers 13 residues.

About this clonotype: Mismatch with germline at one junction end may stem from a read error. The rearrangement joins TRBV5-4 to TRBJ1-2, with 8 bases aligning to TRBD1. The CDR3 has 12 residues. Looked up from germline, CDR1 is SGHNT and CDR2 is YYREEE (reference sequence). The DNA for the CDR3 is TGTGCCGGCAGCTTTGACAGGGGTGGCTACACCTTC. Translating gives CAGSFDRGGYTF.

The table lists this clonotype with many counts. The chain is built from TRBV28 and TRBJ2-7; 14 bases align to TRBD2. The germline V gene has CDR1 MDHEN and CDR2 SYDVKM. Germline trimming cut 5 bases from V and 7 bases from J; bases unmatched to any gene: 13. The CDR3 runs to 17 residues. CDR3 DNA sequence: TGTGCCAGCAGTCCCGGAGGACTAGCGGGGGGCCTTTGGGAGCAGTACGTC. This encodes CASSPGGLAGGLWEQYV.

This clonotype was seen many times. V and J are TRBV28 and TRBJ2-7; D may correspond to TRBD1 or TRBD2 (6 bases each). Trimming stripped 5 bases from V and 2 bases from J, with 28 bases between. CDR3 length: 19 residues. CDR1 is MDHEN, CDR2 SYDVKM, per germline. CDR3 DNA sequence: TGTGCCAGCAGTACCCGGTGGGGGGCTGGAAACTCTGTCGCCTACGAGCAGTACGTC. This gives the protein CASSTRWGAGNSVAYEQYV.

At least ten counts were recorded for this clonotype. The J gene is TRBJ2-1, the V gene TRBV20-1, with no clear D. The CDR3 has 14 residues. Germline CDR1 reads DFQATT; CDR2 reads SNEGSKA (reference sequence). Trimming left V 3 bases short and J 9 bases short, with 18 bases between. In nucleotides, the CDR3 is TGCAGTGCTAGCCGGCTCAAGCGCGCCATTGAGCAGTTCTTC. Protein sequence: CSASRLKRAIEQFF.

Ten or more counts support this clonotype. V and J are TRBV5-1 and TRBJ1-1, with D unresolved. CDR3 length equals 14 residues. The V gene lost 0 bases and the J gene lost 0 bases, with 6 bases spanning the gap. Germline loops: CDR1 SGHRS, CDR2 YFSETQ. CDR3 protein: CASSLAVMNTEAFF. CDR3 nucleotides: TGCGCCAGCAGCTTGGCGGTCATGAACACTGAAGCTTTCTTT.

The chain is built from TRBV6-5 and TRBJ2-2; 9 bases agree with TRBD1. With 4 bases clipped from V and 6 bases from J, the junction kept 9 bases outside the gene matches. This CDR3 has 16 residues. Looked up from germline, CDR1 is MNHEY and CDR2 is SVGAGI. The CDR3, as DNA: TGTGCCAGCAGTTCACCGGGACAGGGCGTTTCCGGGGAGCTGTTTTTT. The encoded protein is CASSSPGQGVSGELFF.

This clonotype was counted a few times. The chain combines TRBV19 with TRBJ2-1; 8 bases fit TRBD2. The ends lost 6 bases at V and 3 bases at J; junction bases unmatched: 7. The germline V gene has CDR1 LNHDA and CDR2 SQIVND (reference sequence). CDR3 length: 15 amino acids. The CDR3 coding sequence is TGTGCCAGTAGGATTAGCGGGGACCTCTACAATGAGCAGTTCTTC. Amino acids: CASRISGDLYNEQFF.

CDR3 residues: CASSFGGLKDYGYTF. The DNA for the CDR3 is TGCGCCAGCAGCTTCGGGGGCCTTAAGGACTATGGCTACACCTTC. This rearrangement joins TRBV5-1 to TRBJ1-2; weak D call: TRBD1 (6 bases). V lost 2 bases and J 3 bases, leaving 14 bases between the germline ends. CDR1 is SGHRS, CDR2 YFSETQ, per germline. The CDR3 runs to 15 residues.

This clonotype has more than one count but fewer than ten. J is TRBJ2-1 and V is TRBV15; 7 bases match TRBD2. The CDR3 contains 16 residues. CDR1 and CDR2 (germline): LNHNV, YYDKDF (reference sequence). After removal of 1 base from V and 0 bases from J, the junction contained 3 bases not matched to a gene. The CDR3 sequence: CATSRGLARSYNEQFF. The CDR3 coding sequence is TGTGCCACCAGCAGAGGACTAGCCCGCTCCTACAATGAGCAGTTCTTC. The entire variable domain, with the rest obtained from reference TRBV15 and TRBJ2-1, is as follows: DAMVIQNPRYQVTQFGKPVTLSCSQTLNHNVMYWYQQKSSQAPKLLFHYYDKDFNNEADTPDNFQSRRPNTSFCFLDIRSPGLGDTAMYLCATSRGLARSYNEQFFGPGTRLTVL.

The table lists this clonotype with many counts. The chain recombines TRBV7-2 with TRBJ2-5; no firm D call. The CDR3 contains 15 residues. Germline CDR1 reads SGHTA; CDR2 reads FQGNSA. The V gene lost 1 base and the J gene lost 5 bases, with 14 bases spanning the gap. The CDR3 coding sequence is TGTGCCAGCAGCTTAGTAACACTCCCCAGGGAGACCCAGTACTTC. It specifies CASSLVTLPRETQYF.

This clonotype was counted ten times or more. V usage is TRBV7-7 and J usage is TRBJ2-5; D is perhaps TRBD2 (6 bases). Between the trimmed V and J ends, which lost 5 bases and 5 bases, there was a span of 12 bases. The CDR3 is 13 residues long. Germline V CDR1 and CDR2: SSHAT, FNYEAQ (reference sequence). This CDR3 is CASSAMEGETQYF. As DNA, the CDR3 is TGTGCCAGCAGCGCTATGGAGGGGGAGACCCAGTACTTC.